This passage covers 18 T cell receptor beta chains from one sample sequenced in a study of T cell changes during pregnancy in multiple sclerosis. TCRdb's table, derived via immunoSEQ multiplex PCR, lists solely in-frame clones and lacks some. The sample has 88,000 or so clones, about 90% seen once. The sequences come from peripheral blood, collected before pregnancy. These receptors were taken from a female donor with multiple sclerosis, enrolled in a pregnancy study.

V is TRBV4-1 and J is TRBJ2-1; 7 bases match TRBD1. CDR1 is MGHRA and CDR2 is YSYEKL in the germline V gene. The junction had 17 bases not matched to a gene; V was cut back by 0 bases and J by 12 bases. This CDR3 spans 17 amino acids. CDR3: CASSQERWDRRREGQFF. DNA of the CDR3: TGCGCCAGCAGCCAAGAAAGATGGGACAGAAGGCGAGAGGGGCAGTTCTTC.

For the CDR3, the DNA is TGTGCCATCAAGGACAGGGTCAATGAGCAGTTCTTC. This codes for CAIKDRVNEQFF. This chain joins TRBV2 and TRBJ2-1; 8 bases map to TRBD1. The V gene end was trimmed by 10 bases and the J gene end by 6 bases; junction bases not matched to a gene: 5. The CDR3 extends over 12 amino acids. Germline V gene data show CDR1 as SNHLY and CDR2 as FYNNEI.

This chain connects TRBV25-1 to TRBJ1-5, with a tentative D call TRBD1 (6 bases). The CDR3 covers 16 residues. V gave up 5 bases and J gave up 10 bases, with 24 bases separating them. From germline, CDR1 is MGHDK and CDR2 SYGVNS. The CDR3 is CASSSGGDSPQGPQHF. CDR3 coding DNA: TGTGCCAGCAGTTCGGGGGGCGACTCCCCCCAGGGACCCCAGCATTTT.

This rearrangement joins TRBV6-1 to TRBJ1-5, with D possibly TRBD1 on 6 matching bases. Trimming removed 8 bases from V and 3 bases from J, with 17 bases in between. The germline CDR1 and CDR2 sequences are MNHNS and SASEGT. This CDR3 has 15 amino acids. CDR3 nucleotides: TGTGCCAGCGCCCCCCAACAGGGAAACAATCAGCCCCAGCATTTT. Translated: CASAPQQGNNQPQHF.

The chain carries TRBV25-1 and TRBJ2-1, with a possible D match to TRBD2 (6 bases). The length of the CDR3 is 14 residues. The germline V gene encodes CDR1 MGHDK and CDR2 SYGVNS. V lost 11 bases and J lost 6, with 20 bases in between. The chain's CDR3 is CAAQGGERSNEQFF. DNA of the CDR3: TGTGCCGCCCAAGGCGGGGAACGTAGCAATGAGCAGTTCTTC.

The chain links TRBV2 to TRBJ1-2; 8 bases align to TRBD1. The CDR3 extends over 14 amino acids. Germline trimming cut 10 bases from V and 2 bases from J; bases unmatched to any gene: 9. Germline values: CDR1 SNHLY, CDR2 FYNNEI. This CDR3 is CATLRTGRNYGYTF. CDR3 coding DNA: TGTGCCACCCTAAGGACAGGGCGAAACTATGGCTACACCTTC.

The chain employs TRBV5-4 and TRBJ2-7; 9 nucleotides agree with TRBD1. V lost 3 bases and J lost 3; bases outside the gene matches: 7. This CDR3 comprises 15 residues. The germline V gene has CDR1 SGHNT and CDR2 YYREEE (reference sequence). The CDR3 reads CASSSRDRANYEQYF. CDR3 bases: TGTGCCAGCAGCTCCCGGGACAGGGCAAACTACGAGCAGTACTTC.

Here the CDR3 reads CASSYRLGGTGELFF. CDR3 nucleotides: TGTGCCAGCAGTTACAGGTTGGGGGGCACCGGGGAGCTGTTTTTT. This sequence joins TRBV6-5 and TRBJ2-2; tentatively, D is TRBD2 (6 bases). The germline V and J ends were trimmed by 2 bases and 4 bases, with 11 bases remaining between them. The CDR3 sequence is 15 residues long. CDR1 is MNHEY, CDR2 SVGAGI, per germline.

V usage is TRBV14 and J usage is TRBJ1-2; D ambiguous. The CDR3 runs to 12 residues. From germline, CDR1 is SGHDN and CDR2 FVKESK. The V and J ends lost 0 bases and 8 bases respectively, with 7 bases between them. In nucleotides, the CDR3 is TGTGCCAGCAGCCAAGAGTGGAGCGGCTACACCTTC. Amino acid sequence: CASSQEWSGYTF.

The chain joins TRBV2 to TRBJ2-3, with 8 bases matching TRBD1. The CDR3 consists of 16 residues. With 5 bases clipped from V and 3 bases from J, the junction kept 10 bases outside the gene matches. Germline V gene sequence: CDR1 SNHLY, CDR2 FYNNEI. CDR3 in DNA: TGTGCCAGCAGTCACCGCCGGGACAGGATTACAGATACGCAGTATTTT. Translated, it gives CASSHRRDRITDTQYF. Full variable domain (rest looked up from reference TRBV2 and TRBJ2-3): EPEVTQTPSHQVTQMGQEVILRCVPISNHLYFYWYRQILGQKVEFLVSFYNNEISEKSEIFDDQFSVERPDGSNFTLKIRSTKLEDSAMYFCASSHRRDRITDTQYFGPGTRLTVL.

This sequence joins TRBV4-1 and TRBJ1-1, with D possibly matching TRBD1 (6 bases). V was trimmed by 4 bases and J by 3 bases, leaving 21 bases between them. The CDR3 totals 17 residues. Germline V gives CDR1 MGHRA, CDR2 YSYEKL. CDR3 sequence: CASSRSQTGRGYTEAFF. The DNA of the CDR3 is TGCGCCAGCAGCCGGAGTCAAACAGGGCGCGGGTACACTGAAGCTTTCTTT.

The chain is built from TRBV11-3 and TRBJ2-2, with D possibly matching TRBD2 (6 bases). Trimming removed 5 bases from V and 7 bases from J, with 11 bases in between. Germline V gives CDR1 SGHNT, CDR2 YENEEA. The CDR3 has 13 residues. The CDR3 DNA sequence: TGTGCCAGCAGCCTGGGGGGTGACGGGGAGCTGTTTTTT. This translates into CASSLGGDGELFF.

In this sample, this clone turned up once. The chain has TRBV6-1 and TRBJ1-4; possible D gene TRBD1, 6 bases. The CDR3 sequence is 17 residues long. Germline-derived CDR1 and CDR2 are MNHNS and SASEGT. V dropped 3 bases and J dropped 5 bases, with 19 bases sitting between them. CDR3 in amino acids: CASSEVLGGRANEKLFF. The CDR3 nucleotides are TGTGCCAGCAGTGAGGTGTTGGGGGGGCGAGCGAATGAAAAACTGTTTTTT.

The chain carries TRBV7-9 and TRBJ2-3, with 8 bases fitting TRBD2. V was pared by 8 bases and J by 5 bases, with 9 bases of the junction left unmatched. The germline V gene has CDR1 SEHNR and CDR2 FQNEAQ (reference sequence). The CDR3 has 14 amino acids. The CDR3 sequence: CASQQAAGVDTQYF. The CDR3 nucleotides are TGTGCCAGCCAGCAGGCAGCGGGAGTAGATACGCAGTATTTT.

This clone has just one count. The V gene is TRBV30, the J gene TRBJ1-1; TRBD1 matches 7 bases. Trimming removed 3 bases from V and 9 bases from J; junction bases left unmatched: 7. The CDR3 consists of 12 residues. The germline V gene encodes CDR1 GTSNPN and CDR2 SVGIG (reference sequence). The chain's CDR3 is CAWRGVQGKAFF. The CDR3 DNA follows: TGTGCCTGGAGGGGCGTACAGGGGAAAGCTTTCTTT.

The chain joins TRBV18 to TRBJ2-1; 13 nucleotides align to TRBD2. Per the germline V gene, CDR1 is KGHSH and CDR2 is LQKENI. There are 16 residues in the CDR3. V gave up 1 base and J gave up 6 bases; unmatched junction bases: 3. This CDR3 is CASSPLTSGGANEQFF. The CDR3 DNA reads as TGTGCCAGCTCACCACTAACTAGCGGGGGGGCCAATGAGCAGTTCTTC.

The V gene is TRBV15, the J gene TRBJ2-5, with 7 bases aligning to TRBD1. J was trimmed by 2 bases and V by 4 bases; bases with no gene match: 7. CDR3 length equals 15 residues. Germline V lookup: CDR1 LNHNV, CDR2 YYDKDF (reference sequence). The chain's CDR3 is CATSKPTGPQETQYF. CDR3 nucleotide sequence: TGTGCCACCAGCAAACCGACAGGGCCTCAAGAGACCCAGTACTTC.

This clone is a singleton in its sample. The chain is built from TRBV27 and TRBJ2-7; 13 positions match TRBD2. V lost 0 bases, J lost 4 bases, and 9 bases stayed unmatched. The CDR3 runs to 18 residues. CDR1 is MNHEY, CDR2 SMNVEV, per germline (reference sequence). The CDR3 DNA follows: TGTGCCAGCAGTTTATCCCCTTTACTAGCGGGAGGGCCTTACGAGCAGTACTTC. Translating gives CASSLSPLLAGGPYEQYF.